The clone carrying this TCR beta chain was seen many times. Its antigen is currently unknown. In the authors' methods: The study's classifier, a distant-metastasis tool for papillary thyroid cancer, was built using CDR3 differences across clinicopathological groups. TCRdb reanalyzed the PCR reads with MiXCR. These V and J calls are TCRdb output, not the study's own analysis. The sample consists of approximately 25,000 clones, about 13% of them appearing once. In germline, CDR1 is SGHRS, CDR2 YFSETQ. This CDR3 is 13 amino acids long. With 2 bases removed from V and 4 bases from J, the gap between germline ends came to 10 bases. This sample is drawn from a study of metastatic and nonmetastatic thyroid tumors. On the study more broadly: Patients with malignant and benign thyroid disease provided blood and tumor or nodule tissue, whose repertoires were compared. General study results and limits: As reported, TCR beta diversity in blood and tumor was significantly higher in malignant thyroid tumors than in benign nodules.

Prior to thyroid surgery, none of the patients had received any treatment. The V and J genes are TRBV5-1 and TRBJ2-7, with D possibly TRBD1 on 6 matching bases. The sequenced material came from blood. This receptor was identified in a female donor with papillary thyroid cancer or a benign thyroid nodule (not recorded which). Some clones in this sample may be carry-over from other donors' samples. CDR3 in amino acids: CASSFDRGYEQYF. Written as DNA, the CDR3 is TGCGCCAGCAGCTTCGATAGGGGGTACGAGCAGTACTTC. Filled out from reference TRBV5-1 and TRBJ2-7, the complete variable domain reads KAGVTQTPRYLIKTRGQQVTLSCSPISGHRSVSWYQQTPGQGLQFLFEYFSETQRNKGNFPGRFSGRQFSNSRSEMNVSTLELGDSALYLCASSFDRGYEQYFGPGTRLTVT.